This T cell receptor (beta chain) was sequenced in a study of T cell responses to AZD1222 COVID-19 vaccine. Regarding the study as a whole: Compared with day 0, the breadth and depth of the Spike-specific TCR repertoire rose significantly after two doses of AZD1222. Nearly half of spike-specific TCRs reportedly target variant regions that are unmutated in the B.1.351 and B.1.1.7 variants. Donor demographics were predominantly white British with a female majority; clonal diversity may be underestimated.

Measured with immunoSEQ multiplex PCR; TCRdb has only the in-frame clones, and not every one. The sample records 180,000 or so clones, just under 90% being singletons. For this clone: Antigen unknown.

Germline-derived CDR1 and CDR2 are LGHNA and YSLEER. The CDR3 consists of 14 residues. V shed 4 bases and J shed 8 bases, with 15 bases lying between them. The chain recombines TRBV4-3 with TRBJ1-5; D not resolved. The source is an adult who received the MenACWY meningococcal vaccine as a control. This specimen consisted of peripheral blood, obtained 28 days after the second dose of the MenACWY control vaccine. For the CDR3, the DNA is TGCGCCAGCAGCCTCACCATGTTTGCGGAGCCCCAGCATTTT. Amino acid sequence: CASSLTMFAEPQHF.